These 31 T cell receptor beta chains share one sample of origin, sequenced in a study of cytomegalovirus exposure and HLA in healthy donors. 60 Vbeta and 13 Jbeta primers were used in PCR. Libraries were prepared by immunoSEQ multiplex PCR; TCRdb keeps only in-frame clonotypes and omits some of them. The sample includes around 200,000 clones, approximately 82% of them seen just once. Input material: PBMCs. The receptors shown here come from a woman aged 45-65 years in good health and CMV-seropositive.

This clone was counted a single time. This sequence joins TRBV5-1 and TRBJ2-7, with D maybe TRBD1 (5 bases). Trimming took 4 bases from V and 2 from J, leaving 13 bases between them. Per germline, CDR1 SGHRS and CDR2 YFSETQ. The CDR3 covers 14 residues. The CDR3, as DNA: TGCGCCAGCAGCCTGCAGCAGGGTCCCTACGAGCAGTACTTC. It specifies CASSLQQGPYEQYF.

V usage is TRBV5-1 and J usage is TRBJ1-2; TRBD1 agrees at 11 bases. CDR1 is SGHRS, CDR2 YFSETQ, per germline. The CDR3 is 14 residues long. V was pared by 4 bases and J by 4 bases, with 3 bases of the junction left unmatched. CDR3 nucleotide sequence: TGCGCCAGCAGCGCCGGGACAGGGGGCTATGGCTACACCTTC. It is translated as CASSAGTGGYGYTF.

The chain is built from TRBV5-1 and TRBJ2-7; D gene uncertain. CDR1 and CDR2 (germline): SGHRS, YFSETQ. Trimming cost V 4 bases and J 5 bases, with 16 bases left between them. The CDR3 length is 14 residues. DNA for the CDR3: TGCGCCAGCAGCCTTGGTGAAGAGAGAAACGAGCAGTACTTC. This gives the protein CASSLGEERNEQYF.

This chain connects TRBV27 to TRBJ1-6; TRBD1 agrees at 7 bases. The length of the CDR3 is 14 residues. With V trimmed by 8 bases and J by 7 bases, 8 bases remained unmatched. Per germline, CDR1 MNHEY and CDR2 SMNVEV (reference sequence). Here the CDR3 DNA reads TGTGCCAGCCAACCGACAGGGATAAATTCACCCCTCCACTTT. Its protein product is CASQPTGINSPLHF.

This clone showed up just a few times. The V and J genes are TRBV7-2 and TRBJ1-6; 9 nucleotides agree with TRBD1. The CDR3 is made up of 15 amino acids. In germline, CDR1 is SGHTA, CDR2 FQGNSA. V lost 5 bases and J lost 8; bases outside the gene matches: 7. Written as DNA, the CDR3 is TGTGCCAGCAGCAAGCGCAGGGACAGGGATTCACCCCTCCACTTT. It is translated as CASSKRRDRDSPLHF.

The rearrangement uses TRBV21-1 and TRBJ1-3; the DNA was not compared with TRBD1, the D call given in the table. TRBV21-1 is a documented pseudogene. This CDR3 is built from 13 residues. CDR3 in DNA: TGTGCCAGCAAGGGGTTGGTGGGAAACACCATATATTTT. This sequence encodes CASKGLVGNTIYF.

Remarks on this clone: The conserved final phenylalanine or tryptophan is absent from the CDR3, which likely points to a read error. The chain uses TRBV5-1 and TRBJ2-7, with a weak D call TRBD1 (6 bases). V was pared by 3 bases and J by 3 bases, with 10 bases between. This CDR3 region has 13 residues. In germline, CDR1 is SGHRS, CDR2 YFSETQ. CDR3 in DNA: TGCGCCAGCAGCTACGGACAGAACTACGAGCAGTACCTC. It translates to CASSYGQNYEQYL.

The V call is TRBV7-2, the J call TRBJ1-4; D not certain. The CDR3 has 16 amino acids. V lost 3 bases and J lost 0, with 11 bases in between. Per the germline V gene, CDR1 is SGHTA and CDR2 is FQGNSA. The CDR3 loop reads CASSFGLSSTNEKLFF. The CDR3 DNA reads as TGTGCCAGCAGCTTTGGACTCAGTTCAACTAATGAAAAACTGTTTTTT.

The rearrangement links TRBV4-3 to TRBJ2-7, with a weak D call TRBD2 (5 bases). Looked up from germline, CDR1 is LGHNA and CDR2 is YSLEER. V was pared by 1 base and J by 5 bases, with 9 bases between. There are 13 residues in the CDR3. The CDR3, as DNA: TGCGCCAGCAGCCAAGTCCGAGGGAACGAGCAGTACTTC. Its protein is CASSQVRGNEQYF.

V is TRBV28 and J is TRBJ1-1, with unresolved D. CDR3 length: 12 residues. V was shortened by 9 bases and J by 1 base, with 9 bases between the two germline ends. CDR1 is MDHEN and CDR2 is SYDVKM in the germline V gene. CDR3 nucleotides: TGTGCCAGTCGACAAGCGAACACTGAAGCTTTCTTT. Its protein is CASRQANTEAFF.

V usage is TRBV6-1 and J usage is TRBJ2-5, with D possibly TRBD2 on 5 matching bases. V lost 3 bases to trimming and J lost 7 bases, with 12 bases between them. CDR3 size: 13 residues. CDR1 MNHNS and CDR2 SASEGT come from the germline V gene. The CDR3 protein is CASSDRRKGTQYF. In nucleotides, the CDR3 is TGTGCCAGCAGTGATAGGAGGAAAGGGACCCAGTACTTC.

The genes are TRBV10-1 and TRBJ2-2; TRBD2 matches 11 bases. Looked up from germline, CDR1 is WNHNN and CDR2 is SYGVQD (reference sequence). The CDR3 is 16 residues long. The trim removed 6 bases at V and 1 base at J, leaving 4 bases unmatched. The CDR3 is CASSGTSGLNTGELFF. The CDR3 DNA follows: TGCGCCAGCAGCGGGACTAGCGGACTGAACACCGGGGAGCTGTTTTTT.

This clone appeared a few times. The gene calls are TRBV6-5 and TRBJ1-6, with D possibly being TRBD1 (6 bases). Trimming removed 2 bases at V and 6 bases at J, with 8 bases between. This CDR3 spans 14 amino acids. Germline values: CDR1 MNHEY, CDR2 SVGAGI. CDR3 region: CASSYGRGNSPLHF. CDR3 DNA sequence: TGTGCCAGCAGTTACGGCAGGGGTAATTCACCCCTCCACTTT.

This chain joins TRBV6-6 and TRBJ1-5; D is unclear. Germline V lookup: CDR1 MNHNY, CDR2 SVGAGI (reference sequence). The V gene lost 4 bases and the J gene lost 4 bases, with 11 bases spanning the gap. The CDR3 contains 14 residues. CDR3 amino acids: CASSSIATNQPQHF. CDR3 DNA: TGTGCCAGCAGTTCAATTGCTACGAATCAGCCCCAGCATTTT.

The chain employs TRBV18 and TRBJ2-6, with 7 nucleotides matching TRBD1. CDR3 length: 16 amino acids. After removal of 1 base from V and 4 bases from J, the junction contained 4 bases not matched to a gene. The germline V gene encodes CDR1 KGHSH and CDR2 LQKENI. The DNA of the CDR3 is TGTGCCAGCTCACCACAGGGGGCGAGCGGGGCCAACGTCCTGACTTTC. Protein product: CASSPQGASGANVLTF.

This sequence joins TRBV7-2 and TRBJ2-3; maybe TRBD1 (6 bases). The CDR3 contains 18 residues. Germline loops: CDR1 SGHTA, CDR2 FQGNSA. The V end lost 1 base, the J end lost 3 bases, and 20 bases lay between the germline ends. CDR3 protein: CASSLEITGTQITDTQYF. In nucleotides, the CDR3 is TGTGCCAGCAGCTTAGAAATAACCGGGACACAGATAACAGATACGCAGTATTTT.

This clone was detected only a few times. The chain links TRBV7-7 to TRBJ1-3; no clear D. V dropped 5 bases and J dropped 4 bases, with 9 bases sitting between them. The CDR3 consists of 13 residues. The germline V gene encodes CDR1 SSHAT and CDR2 FNYEAQ (reference sequence). The CDR3 nucleotides read TGTGCCAGCAGCCCCGGACTGGGAAACACCATATATTTT. As protein: CASSPGLGNTIYF. Complete variable domain (other parts from reference TRBV7-7 and TRBJ1-3): GAGVSQSPRYKVTKRGQDVTLRCDPISSHATLYWYQQALGQGPEFLTYFNYEAQPDKSGLPSDRFSAERPEGSISTLTIQRTEQRDSAMYRCASSPGLGNTIYFGEGSWLTVV.

V and J are TRBV7-9 and TRBJ2-3; TRBD1 matches at 8 bases. Looked up from germline, CDR1 is SEHNR and CDR2 is FQNEAQ (reference sequence). V was pared by 1 base and J by 1 base, with 4 bases of the junction left unmatched. The CDR3 loop spans 16 amino acids. The CDR3: CASSLVSGGGTDTQYF. The CDR3 DNA reads TGTGCCAGCAGCTTAGTTTCAGGGGGCGGCACAGATACGCAGTATTTT.

V and J are TRBV4-1 and TRBJ2-7, with 11 bases fitting TRBD2. In germline, CDR1 is MGHRA, CDR2 YSYEKL. The CDR3 totals 15 residues. V was pared by 3 bases and J by 3 bases, with 4 bases of the junction left unmatched. The CDR3 sequence is CASSQLAGGLYEQYF. The CDR3 bases are TGCGCCAGCAGCCAGCTAGCGGGGGGTCTCTACGAGCAGTACTTC.

The chain is built from TRBV6-6 and TRBJ2-1, with D possibly being TRBD2 (6 bases). The germline CDR1 and CDR2 sequences are MNHNY and SVGAGI (reference sequence). Deletions cut 8 bases from V and 5 bases from J, with 10 bases between. CDR3 length: 12 residues. CDR3 sequence: CASRGFHNEQFF. The CDR3 DNA sequence: TGTGCCAGCCGGGGGTTCCACAATGAGCAGTTCTTC.

The chain combines TRBV7-8 with TRBJ2-3, with D possibly TRBD2 on 5 matching bases. V was trimmed by 1 base and J by 5 bases, leaving 13 bases between them. The CDR3 runs 15 residues. Germline V gene lookup returns CDR1 SGHVS and CDR2 FQNEAQ. CDR3 amino acids: CASSLEGRGRDTQYF. CDR3 bases: TGTGCCAGCAGCTTAGAGGGCAGAGGGAGAGATACGCAGTATTTT.

The chain recombines TRBV7-2 with TRBJ2-1, with TRBD2 matching 7 bases. The CDR3 is made up of 14 amino acids. The V and J ends lost 1 base and 4 bases, in that order; junction bases with no gene match: 1. In germline, CDR1 is SGHTA, CDR2 FQGNSA. CDR3 bases: TGTGCCAGCAGCTTAGGACTAGCTTACAATGAGCAGTTCTTC. Amino acids: CASSLGLAYNEQFF. Complete variable domain (other parts from reference TRBV7-2 and TRBJ2-1): GAGVSQSPSNKVTEKGKDVELRCDPISGHTALYWYRQSLGQGLEFLIYFQGNSAPDKSGLPSDRFSAERTGGSVSTLTIQRTQQEDSAVYLCASSLGLAYNEQFFGPGTRLTVL.

This chain joins TRBV7-6 and TRBJ1-2, with 7 bases matching TRBD1. V was clipped by 5 bases and J by 4 bases; unmatched bases: 10. The CDR3 runs to 15 residues. The germline CDR1 and CDR2 sequences are SGHVS and FNYEAQ. CDR3 sequence: CASSPNRQGFYGYTF. CDR3 bases: TGTGCCAGCAGCCCCAACCGACAGGGATTCTATGGCTACACCTTC.

V is TRBV7-9 and J is TRBJ1-4; TRBD1 matches at 8 bases. Germline loops: CDR1 SEHNR, CDR2 FQNEAQ (reference sequence). V gave up 0 bases and J gave up 8 bases; unmatched junction bases: 5. The CDR3 totals 15 residues. The chain's CDR3 is CASSLATGDREKLFF. The CDR3, as DNA: TGTGCCAGCAGCTTAGCGACGGGGGACAGGGAAAAACTGTTTTTT.

The V gene is TRBV5-1, the J gene TRBJ2-3, with D perhaps TRBD1 (6 bases). This CDR3 contains 15 residues. Trimming removed 0 bases at V and 6 bases at J, with 14 bases between. Germline CDR1 reads SGHRS; CDR2 reads YFSETQ. CDR3 DNA sequence: TGCGCCAGCAGCTTGGCATCCAGGGGTTCTGATACGCAGTATTTT. Its protein is CASSLASRGSDTQYF.

V is TRBV5-1 and J is TRBJ2-7; no reliable D call. Germline values: CDR1 SGHRS, CDR2 YFSETQ. Trimming stripped 4 bases from V and 2 bases from J, with 13 bases between. The CDR3 runs 14 residues. In DNA, the CDR3 is TGCGCCAGCAGCAACCCAGGTCCAGCCTACGAGCAGTACTTC. Amino acid sequence: CASSNPGPAYEQYF.

The rearrangement joins TRBV7-2 to TRBJ2-7, with TRBD1 identical over 8 bases. The germline V gene has CDR1 SGHTA and CDR2 FQGNSA. The CDR3 length is 14 residues. V shed 5 bases, J shed 6 bases, and the junction held 9 bases outside the gene matches. The CDR3 region is CASSGQDRVGEQYF. Written as DNA, the CDR3 is TGTGCCAGCAGCGGTCAGGACAGGGTGGGCGAGCAGTACTTC.

This clone has only a few counts. The genes are TRBV7-2 and TRBJ1-1, with D unclear. V dropped 1 base and J dropped 0 bases, with 6 bases sitting between them. Germline V lookup: CDR1 SGHTA, CDR2 FQGNSA. This CDR3 contains 14 residues. CDR3 DNA sequence: TGTGCCAGCAGCTTAGGGCCTCTGAACACTGAAGCTTTCTTT. Translation: CASSLGPLNTEAFF.

This clone has more than one count but fewer than ten. This chain links TRBV19 with TRBJ1-5; a weak D match, TRBD1 (5 bases). The CDR3 has 15 amino acids. Germline assignment: CDR1 LNHDA and CDR2 SQIVND (reference sequence). The DNA of the CDR3 is TGTGCAGCCCGCGCGGGGCCCAGCGTTAATCAGCCCCAGCATTTT. Amino acid sequence: CAARAGPSVNQPQHF.

The rearrangement uses TRBV6-5 and TRBJ2-7; 12 bases map to TRBD2. The CDR3 is made up of 14 amino acids. CDR1 MNHEY and CDR2 SVGAGI come from the germline V gene. With V trimmed by 10 bases and J by 7 bases, 11 bases remained unmatched. The DNA of the CDR3 is TGTGCCACCGGGACTAGCGGGCGGTCGGGGGAGCAGTACTTC. Its translation: CATGTSGRSGEQYF.

The V gene is TRBV5-5, the J gene TRBJ2-3; a weak D match, TRBD2 (5 bases). Germline CDR1 SGHKS, CDR2 YYEKEE (reference sequence). Between the trimmed V and J ends, which lost 5 bases and 2 bases, there was a span of 12 bases. The CDR3 spans 14 residues. CDR3 residues: CASRKAVYTDTQYF. CDR3 in DNA: TGTGCCAGCAGAAAAGCGGTTTACACAGATACGCAGTATTTT.